This is a list of T cell receptor beta chains from one sample in a study of blood T cells in healthy people across ages. From the 5' RACE reads, TCRdb called clonotypes with MiXCR, one entry per CDR3 protein. The table includes just over 1 million distinct CDR3 sequences, around 43% detected once. The specimen was blood. Receptors originate from a woman in her sixties in good health. Both conserved end residues are part of each CDR3. A D gene is named only where the DNA matches it firmly. Part of the rows lack a size; the others show once, few, many or a class for expanded clones.

abundance: .
j_gene: TRBJ1-4
d_gene: TRBD1
v_gene: TRBV27
CDR3nt: TGTGCCAGCAGTTTATCGGTAGGGGGCGGTGAAAAACTGTTTTTT
CDR3aa: CASSLSVGGGEKLFF

abundance: few
j_gene: TRBJ2-7
d_gene: .
v_gene: TRBV5-5
CDR3nt: TGTGCCAGCAGCTTTATCTGGGGTGGCTACGAGCAGTACTTC
CDR3aa: CASSFIWGGYEQYF

abundance: many
j_gene: TRBJ2-5
d_gene: .
v_gene: TRBV7-8
CDR3nt: TGTGCCAGCAGCTTAGCGGGACTCAGCCGAGAGACCCAGTACTTC
CDR3aa: CASSLAGLSRETQYF

abundance: few
j_gene: TRBJ1-4
d_gene: .
v_gene: TRBV7-8
CDR3nt: TGTGCCAGCAGCTACTGGGGGCAGGGCGGGGGTGAAAAACTGTTTTTT
CDR3aa: CASSYWGQGGGEKLFF

abundance: .
j_gene: TRBJ2-7
d_gene: .
v_gene: TRBV5-6
CDR3nt: TGTGCCAGCAGCCGAGATGAGGTGTACTACGAGCAGTACTTC
CDR3aa: CASSRDEVYYEQYF

abundance: .
j_gene: TRBJ2-1
d_gene: .
v_gene: TRBV7-6
CDR3nt: TGTGCCAGCAGCTTAGTCGAGGACAATGAGCAGTTCTTC
CDR3aa: CASSLVEDNEQFF

abundance: .
j_gene: TRBJ2-1
d_gene: .
v_gene: TRBV29-1
CDR3nt: TGCAGCGTTTCAATGGGACTCCTCTTCGACAATGAGCAGTTCTTC
CDR3aa: CSVSMGLLFDNEQFF

abundance: .
j_gene: TRBJ2-1
d_gene: TRBD2
v_gene: TRBV5-1
CDR3nt: TGCGCCGGCAGCCCGATAGGGACTAGCGGGTATAATGAGCAGTTCTTC
CDR3aa: CAGSPIGTSGYNEQFF

abundance: .
j_gene: TRBJ2-7
d_gene: .
v_gene: TRBV29-1
CDR3nt: TGCAGCGTCGCCCTGGGGCTAGGATGGACCTACGAGCAGTACTTC
CDR3aa: CSVALGLGWTYEQYF

abundance: .
j_gene: TRBJ1-4
d_gene: .
v_gene: TRBV27
CDR3nt: TGTGCCAGCAGTTTATCGCCCGTTAGGGTTAATGAAAAACTGTTTTTT
CDR3aa: CASSLSPVRVNEKLFF

abundance: few
j_gene: TRBJ1-5
d_gene: .
v_gene: TRBV21-1
CDR3nt: TGTGCCAGCAGCAAAACGGCCTCGTCTCAGCCCCAGCATTTT
CDR3aa: CASSKTASSQPQHF

abundance: .
j_gene: TRBJ2-1
d_gene: .
v_gene: TRBV7-8
CDR3nt: TGTGCCAGCAGCCCCCGACTAGATCACAATGAGCAGTTCTTC
CDR3aa: CASSPRLDHNEQFF

abundance: .
j_gene: TRBJ2-7
d_gene: .
v_gene: TRBV30
CDR3nt: TGTGCCCAGATGCAGGGCCACGAGCAGTACTTC
CDR3aa: CAQMQGHEQYF

abundance: .
j_gene: TRBJ2-2
d_gene: .
v_gene: TRBV7-6
CDR3nt: TGTGCCAGCAGCTTAGGAGGAGCGAACACCGGGGAGCTGTTTTTT
CDR3aa: CASSLGGANTGELFF

abundance: .
j_gene: TRBJ2-3
d_gene: .
v_gene: TRBV7-8
CDR3nt: TGTGCCAGCAGCTTACAGGCTCTGGGTGGTGGGAATACGCAGTATTTT
CDR3aa: CASSLQALGGGNTQYF

abundance: .
j_gene: TRBJ2-3
d_gene: .
v_gene: TRBV20-1
CDR3nt: TGCAGTGCTTTGGACGGAGAGGGGGGGGATACGCAGTATTTT
CDR3aa: CSALDGEGGDTQYF

abundance: .
j_gene: TRBJ2-1
d_gene: .
v_gene: TRBV29-1
CDR3nt: TGCAGCGTTGAAAAAGCCAATGAGCAGTTCTTC
CDR3aa: CSVEKANEQFF

abundance: many
j_gene: TRBJ2-5
d_gene: .
v_gene: TRBV7-2
CDR3nt: TGTGCCAGCAGCCGGTTAGCCGCGGGGCGGGAGACCCAGTACTTC
CDR3aa: CASSRLAAGRETQYF

abundance: .
j_gene: TRBJ2-1
d_gene: TRBD2
v_gene: TRBV6-4
CDR3nt: TGTGCCAGCAGTGATGGACTAGCGCTCAACAATGAGCAGTTCTTC
CDR3aa: CASSDGLALNNEQFF

abundance: .
j_gene: TRBJ1-2
d_gene: TRBD1
v_gene: TRBV2
CDR3nt: TGTGCCAGCAGGAGAGAGACAGGGGCGAGCTATGGCTACACCTTC
CDR3aa: CASRRETGASYGYTF

abundance: few
j_gene: TRBJ2-7
d_gene: TRBD1
v_gene: TRBV28
CDR3nt: TGTGCCAGCAGTTTATCAGGGGGCGAATACGAGCAGTACTTC
CDR3aa: CASSLSGGEYEQYF

abundance: .
j_gene: TRBJ1-2
d_gene: .
v_gene: TRBV7-6
CDR3nt: TGTGCCAGCAGCGGAACCGACAGAACAAATAACTATGGCTACACCTTC
CDR3aa: CASSGTDRTNNYGYTF

abundance: few
j_gene: TRBJ2-1
d_gene: TRBD2
v_gene: TRBV12-3/TRBV12-4
CDR3nt: TGTGCCAGCAGTTTAAGCGGGAGAAACAATGAGCAGTTCTTC
CDR3aa: CASSLSGRNNEQFF

abundance: .
j_gene: TRBJ1-5
d_gene: .
v_gene: TRBV6-2/TRBV6-3
CDR3nt: TGTGCCAGCAGTTCCAGGGGCGGGAGCAATCAGCCCCAGCATTTT
CDR3aa: CASSSRGGSNQPQHF